The clone carrying this T cell receptor (beta chain) came up many times. The antigen is unknown. This entry belongs to a study of T-cell reconstitution after alpha-beta-depleted transplantation in children. Preparing the TCRbeta library involved the use of unique molecular identifiers. From the PCR reads, TCRdb called clonotypes with MiXCR, one entry per CDR3 protein. This sample carries almost 500,000 distinct CDR3 sequences, roughly 10% of them seen once, and the ten largest clones take roughly 2%. Study-wide results and caveats: Two months or so post-transplant, alpha-beta T cells reportedly derived from several hundred expanded graft clones. Surviving recipient T cells and thymic progenitors produced the high day-60 TCRbeta diversity seen in some patients. Among T cells one year after transplant, newly produced cells accounted for most counts and diversity.

This CDR3 is 17 amino acids long. Germline values: CDR1 LGHNA, CDR2 YSLEER. V lost 0 bases and J 0 bases, leaving 12 bases between the germline ends. This clonotype was obtained from a child aged 2-15 years with inherited bone marrow failure, due to receive a stem cell transplant. The V call is TRBV4-3, the J call TRBJ1-3; D not certain. The sample here was PBMCs, taken before TCRalphabeta/CD19-depleted stem cell transplant. The chain's CDR3 is CASSQDLYGVSGNTIYF. CDR3 DNA: TGCGCCAGCAGCCAAGATTTGTACGGGGTCTCTGGAAACACCATATATTTT.